Below are 11 T cell receptor beta chains sequenced from a single sample in a study of blood T cell repertoires in COVID-19. Method: immunoSEQ multiplex PCR; TCRdb's copy keeps in-frame clones and lacks some. In the table there are more than 95,000 clones, roughly 74% of which are singletons. The sample taken for sequencing was peripheral blood. The receptors stem from a man in his sixties with acute or convalescent COVID-19.

This chain uses TRBV29-1 with TRBJ2-1, with 10 bases fitting TRBD1. The V gene's germline CDR1 is SQVTM and CDR2 ANQGSEA. V dropped 7 bases and J dropped 4; count of bases not matched to a gene: 22. This CDR3 is 19 amino acids long. This CDR3 reads CSATSFRGTGEVNYNEQFF. The CDR3 coding sequence is TGCAGCGCGACATCCTTTAGGGGGACAGGGGAGGTAAATTACAATGAGCAGTTCTTC.

For the CDR3, the DNA is TGTGCCAGCAGCCGACAGGGCCGTTCTTTGGGTGAGCAGTTCTTC. Encoded protein: CASSRQGRSLGEQFF. The chain combines TRBV14 with TRBJ2-1; 7 bases map to TRBD1. The CDR3 extends over 15 amino acids. With 4 bases clipped from V and 9 bases from J, the junction kept 12 bases outside the gene matches. CDR1 is SGHDN, CDR2 FVKESK, per germline. The whole variable domain, filled in from reference TRBV14 and TRBJ2-1, reads EAGVTQFPSHSVIEKGQTVTLRCDPISGHDNLYWYRRVMGKEIKFLLHFVKESKQDESGMPNNRFLAERTGGTYSTLKVQPAELEDSGVYFCASSRQGRSLGEQFFGPGTRLTVL.

This chain uses TRBV5-1 with TRBJ1-1, with D unresolved. Germline CDR1 reads SGHRS; CDR2 reads YFSETQ. V was pared by 0 bases and J by 0 bases, with 9 bases between. CDR3 size: 15 residues. The CDR3 is CASSLDGVLNTEAFF. In DNA form, the CDR3 reads TGCGCCAGCAGCTTGGATGGAGTTCTGAACACTGAAGCTTTCTTT.

V gene TRBV6-6 combines with J gene TRBJ2-1, with 11 bases identical to TRBD2. The CDR3 contains 16 residues. Trimming removed 0 bases from V and 14 bases from J; junction bases left unmatched: 12. Germline V gene data show CDR1 as MNHNY and CDR2 as SVGAGI (reference sequence). The CDR3 region is CASSYSRLAGTPPEFF. The CDR3 region has the DNA TGTGCCAGCAGTTACTCCCGACTAGCGGGGACCCCTCCCGAGTTCTTC.

The genes are TRBV19 and TRBJ2-2; TRBD2 might be the D (5 bases). V was clipped by 2 bases and J by 6 bases, with 7 bases between them. Germline V gene data show CDR1 as LNHDA and CDR2 as SQIVND (reference sequence). CDR3 length equals 13 residues. DNA of the CDR3: TGTGCCAGTAGTATATCGCGGGCCGGGGAGCTGTTTTTT. It encodes CASSISRAGELFF. Combining the CDR3 with reference TRBV19 and TRBJ2-2 gives the whole variable domain DGGITQSPKYLFRKEGQNVTLSCEQNLNHDAMYWYRQDPGQGLRLIYYSQIVNDFQKGDIAEGYSVSREKKESFPLTVTSAQKNPTAFYLCASSISRAGELFFGEGSRLTVL.

This sequence joins TRBV11-3 and TRBJ2-1; D not resolved. The V gene lost 0 bases and the J gene lost 1 base, with 4 bases spanning the gap. Germline V gives CDR1 SGHNT, CDR2 YENEEA. The CDR3 length is 14 residues. The CDR3 protein is CASSLERSYNEQFF. Here the CDR3 DNA reads TGTGCCAGCAGCTTAGAGCGGTCCTACAATGAGCAGTTCTTC.

The chain links TRBV7-2 to TRBJ1-3, with unresolved D. Germline V CDR1 and CDR2: SGHTA, FQGNSA. The V gene lost 5 bases and the J gene lost 7 bases, with 18 bases spanning the gap. The CDR3 loop spans 15 amino acids. This CDR3 reads CASSVQGNRLNTIYF. CDR3 bases: TGTGCCAGCAGCGTCCAAGGCAACCGACTGAACACCATATATTTT.

This clone was seen more than once but under ten times. The chain's CDR3 is CASRKSTSVGEQYF. CDR3 DNA: TGTGCCAGCAGAAAGAGCACTAGCGTGGGGGAGCAGTACTTC. The chain couples TRBV2 to TRBJ2-7, with 7 bases fitting TRBD2. Germline assignment: CDR1 SNHLY and CDR2 FYNNEI. J was trimmed by 7 bases and V by 6 bases; bases with no gene match: 12. There are 14 residues in the CDR3.

The genes are TRBV19 and TRBJ1-1; 10 positions match TRBD1. CDR1 and CDR2 from the germline V gene are LNHDA and SQIVND (reference sequence). This CDR3 comprises 16 residues. Trimming took 7 bases from V and 5 from J; bases not matched to a gene: 13. CDR3 nucleotide sequence: TGTGCCAGTACGGGGGACAGGGGCGCCCGGGGGACTGAAGCTTTCTTT. Translating it yields CASTGDRGARGTEAFF.

The chain uses TRBV2 and TRBJ1-1, with 7 bases aligning to TRBD1. This CDR3 is built from 16 residues. J was trimmed by 0 bases and V by 6 bases; bases with no gene match: 10. CDR1 is SNHLY, CDR2 FYNNEI, per germline. The CDR3 loop is CASRAETGTVNTEAFF. CDR3 DNA: TGTGCCAGCAGGGCCGAAACCGGGACAGTGAACACTGAAGCTTTCTTT.

The chain uses TRBV5-1 and TRBJ1-2, with D perhaps matching TRBD1 (6 bases). Trimming removed 1 base at V and 2 bases at J, with 6 bases between. The CDR3 is made up of 13 amino acids. The germline V gene encodes CDR1 SGHRS and CDR2 YFSETQ. In DNA, the CDR3 is TGCGCCAGCAGCTTGCAGGGGAACTATGGCTACACCTTC. Translating it yields CASSLQGNYGYTF.